This T cell receptor (beta chain) was recovered during a study of post-analysis software for immune sequencing data. Study results and limitations: In patients, TRBV5-6, TRBV5-1 and TRBV20-1 belonged to five TRBV segments found more frequently than in controls.

Regarding this clonotype: The antigen is unknown.

Germline CDR1 is DFQATT and CDR2 is SNEGSKA (reference sequence). V lost 2 bases and J lost 1; bases outside the gene matches: 9. CDR3 length: 16 amino acids. Prepared TCR beta cDNA libraries contained unique molecular identifiers. One entry per CDR3 protein results from TCRdb running MiXCR on the PCR reads. The data hold 350,000 to 500,000 distinct CDR3 sequences, with approximately 37% observed a single time. Sequencing used blood. This chain connects TRBV20-1 to TRBJ2-7; 9 nucleotides agree with TRBD2. The receptor's source is a girl aged 2-10 years with multiple sclerosis. CDR3 DNA sequence: TGCAGTGCTAGATTAATAGCGGGAGTGGGGTCCTACGAGCAGTACTTC. Amino acid sequence: CSARLIAGVGSYEQYF.